This T cell receptor beta chain was retrieved from a study of immune characterization of retroperitoneal liposarcoma (dated by TCRdb to the late 2010s). In its sample, this clonotype was seen a few times. No cognate antigen has been identified for it. No much larger clone is present one base from it, and per-base qualities are unavailable. The receptor library was made with PCR. The data were produced on a NextSeq 500. The public reads were run again by TCRdb, first through fastp at Q25 and then through MiXCR, and only productive beta chains were kept. When rows share a CDR3 protein, they turn into one entry using the most common DNA and genes. The sample table records around 11,000 distinct CDR3 sequences; 27% of these occur just once. Jointly, the top ten make up 8.3% of the sample. Cut back by 0 bases and 13 bases, the V and J ends lie 16 bases apart. Taken from cysteine to phenylalanine, the CDR3 has 14 residues. The read is trimmed to its CDR3 DNA, 42 bases read in frame from base 1. CDR1 and CDR2 (SGHVS, FQNEAQ) derive from the germline V gene.

The chain is made from TRBV7-8 and TRBJ2-1, with no confidently assigned D gene. What was sequenced was tumor tissue. The sequence was collected from a male donor with retroperitoneal liposarcoma. The DNA sequence is as follows: TGTGCCAGCAGCTTAGCGGTAGAACAAGAGACCCAGTTCTTC. Its amino acids are CASSLAVEQETQFF.